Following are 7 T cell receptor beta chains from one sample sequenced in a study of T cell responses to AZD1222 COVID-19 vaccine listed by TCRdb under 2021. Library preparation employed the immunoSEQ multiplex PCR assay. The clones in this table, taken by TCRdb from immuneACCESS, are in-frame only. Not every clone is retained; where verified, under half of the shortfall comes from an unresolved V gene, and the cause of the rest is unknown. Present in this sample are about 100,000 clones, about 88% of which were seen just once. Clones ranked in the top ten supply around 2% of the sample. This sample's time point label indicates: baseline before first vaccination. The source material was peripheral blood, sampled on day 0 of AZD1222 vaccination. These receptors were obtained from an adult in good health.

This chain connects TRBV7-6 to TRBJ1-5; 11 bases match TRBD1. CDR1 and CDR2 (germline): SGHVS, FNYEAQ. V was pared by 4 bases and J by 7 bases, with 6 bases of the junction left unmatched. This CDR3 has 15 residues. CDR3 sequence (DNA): TGTGCCAGCAGCTCCGGGACAGGGGGTGGGCAGCCCCAGCATTTT. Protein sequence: CASSSGTGGGQPQHF.

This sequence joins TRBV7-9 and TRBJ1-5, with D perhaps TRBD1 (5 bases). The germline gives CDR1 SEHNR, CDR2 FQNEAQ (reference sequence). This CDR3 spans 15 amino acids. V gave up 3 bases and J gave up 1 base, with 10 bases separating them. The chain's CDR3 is CASSFGGASNQPQHF. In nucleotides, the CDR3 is TGTGCCAGCAGCTTCGGTGGGGCGAGCAATCAGCCCCAGCATTTT.

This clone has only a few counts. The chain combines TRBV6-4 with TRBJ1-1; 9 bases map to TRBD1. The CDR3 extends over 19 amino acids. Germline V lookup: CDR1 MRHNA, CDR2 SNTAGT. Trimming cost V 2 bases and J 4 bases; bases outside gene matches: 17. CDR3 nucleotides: TGTGCCAGCAGTGACAACGGGGACAGGGACCCGCCATGGGGCACTGAAGCTTTCTTT. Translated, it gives CASSDNGDRDPPWGTEAFF.

For the CDR3, the DNA is TGTGCCAGCAGCTCAGGCAGCTCCTACGAGCAGTACTTC. It specifies CASSSGSSYEQYF. This sequence joins TRBV7-2 and TRBJ2-7; D is uncertain. The germline CDR1 and CDR2 sequences are SGHTA and FQGNSA. V was shortened by 4 bases and J by 0 bases, with 7 bases between the two germline ends. The CDR3 extends over 13 amino acids.

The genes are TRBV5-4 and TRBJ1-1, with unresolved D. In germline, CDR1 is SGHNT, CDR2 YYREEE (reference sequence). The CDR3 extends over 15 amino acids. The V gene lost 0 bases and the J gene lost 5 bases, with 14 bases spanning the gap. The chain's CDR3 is CASSLVWPLGTEAFF. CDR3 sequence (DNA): TGTGCCAGCAGCTTGGTGTGGCCTCTGGGAACTGAAGCTTTCTTT.

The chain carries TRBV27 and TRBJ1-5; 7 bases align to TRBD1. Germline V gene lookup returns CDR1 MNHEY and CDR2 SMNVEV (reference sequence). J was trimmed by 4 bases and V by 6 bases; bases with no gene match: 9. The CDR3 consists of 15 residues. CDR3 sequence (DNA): TGTGCCAGCAGGTGGGACGGACAGGCTAATCAGCCCCAGCATTTT. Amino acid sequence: CASRWDGQANQPQHF.

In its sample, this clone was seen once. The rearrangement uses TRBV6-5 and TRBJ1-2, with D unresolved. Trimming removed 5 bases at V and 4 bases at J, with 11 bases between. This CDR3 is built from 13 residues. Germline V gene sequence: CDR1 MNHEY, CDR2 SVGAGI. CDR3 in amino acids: CASSRDMIYGYTF. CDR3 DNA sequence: TGTGCCAGCAGTCGTGACATGATCTATGGCTACACCTTC.